This entry is about one T cell receptor (beta chain). The antigen is undetermined. Libraries were prepared by immunoSEQ multiplex PCR; TCRdb keeps only in-frame clonotypes and omits some of them. The sample has 100,000 to 110,000 clones, around 92% seen once. The sample comes from a study of siplizumab effects on memory and regulatory T cells. Study-wide findings and caveats: Controls showed an average of roughly 25% Treg-derived mappable alloreactive CD4+ clones, while siplizumab showed around 69%.

Sequenced: CD4+ T cells sorted from blood. The TCR originated in a human donor in good health.

The CDR3 region has the DNA TGTGCCAGCAGCTTAGGCGGGGGATCCTACGAGCAGTACTTC. The encoded protein is CASSLGGGSYEQYF. The chain links TRBV7-3 to TRBJ2-7, with 7 bases matching TRBD2. Germline assignment: CDR1 SGHTA and CDR2 FQGTGA. The CDR3 spans 14 residues. Losses at the gene ends were 2 bases for V and 1 base for J; bases not matched to a gene: 2.